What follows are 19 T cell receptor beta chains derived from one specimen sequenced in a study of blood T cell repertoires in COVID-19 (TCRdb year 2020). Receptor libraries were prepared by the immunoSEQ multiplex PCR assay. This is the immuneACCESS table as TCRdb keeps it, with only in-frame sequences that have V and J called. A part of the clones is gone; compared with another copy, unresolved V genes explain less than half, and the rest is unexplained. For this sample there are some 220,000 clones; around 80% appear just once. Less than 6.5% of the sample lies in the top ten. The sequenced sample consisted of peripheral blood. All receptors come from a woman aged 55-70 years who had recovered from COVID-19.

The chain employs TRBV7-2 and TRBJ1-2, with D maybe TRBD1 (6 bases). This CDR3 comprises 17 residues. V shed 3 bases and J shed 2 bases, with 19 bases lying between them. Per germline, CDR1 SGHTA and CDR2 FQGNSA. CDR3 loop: CASSFRGALSKNYGYTF. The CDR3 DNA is TGTGCCAGCAGCTTCAGGGGCGCCCTCTCTAAGAACTATGGCTACACCTTC. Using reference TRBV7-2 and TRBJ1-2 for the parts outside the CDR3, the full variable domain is GAGVSQSPSNKVTEKGKDVELRCDPISGHTALYWYRQSLGQGLEFLIYFQGNSAPDKSGLPSDRFSAERTGGSVSTLTIQRTQQEDSAVYLCASSFRGALSKNYGYTFGSGTRLTVV.

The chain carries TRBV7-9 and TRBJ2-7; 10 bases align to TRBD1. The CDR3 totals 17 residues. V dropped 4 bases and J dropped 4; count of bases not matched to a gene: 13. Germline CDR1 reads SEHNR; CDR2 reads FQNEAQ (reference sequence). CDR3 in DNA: TGTGCCAGCAGCTCGAGTCGAGACAGGGGGCCTTTTTACGAGCAGTACTTC. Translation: CASSSSRDRGPFYEQYF.

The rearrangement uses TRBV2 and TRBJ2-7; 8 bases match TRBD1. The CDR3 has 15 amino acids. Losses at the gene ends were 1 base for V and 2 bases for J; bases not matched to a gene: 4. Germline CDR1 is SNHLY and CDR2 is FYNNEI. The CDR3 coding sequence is TGTGCCAGCAGTGAAGGACAGGGGAACACCTACGAGCAGTACTTC. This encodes CASSEGQGNTYEQYF.

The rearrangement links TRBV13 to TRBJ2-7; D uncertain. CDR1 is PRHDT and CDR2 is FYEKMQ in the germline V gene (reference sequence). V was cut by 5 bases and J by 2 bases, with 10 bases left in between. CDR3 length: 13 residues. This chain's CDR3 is CASSPSSPYEQYF. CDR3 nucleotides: TGTGCCAGCAGCCCGTCCTCTCCCTACGAGCAGTACTTC.

CDR3 coding DNA: TGTGCCAGCAGCACAGGGGCCCTCTTTTACGAGCAGTACTTC. It codes for CASSTGALFYEQYF. The chain carries TRBV9 and TRBJ2-7; 7 nucleotides agree with TRBD1. The germline V gene has CDR1 SGDLS and CDR2 YYNGEE. The junction had 8 bases not matched to a gene; V was cut back by 4 bases and J by 4 bases. This CDR3 is 14 amino acids long.

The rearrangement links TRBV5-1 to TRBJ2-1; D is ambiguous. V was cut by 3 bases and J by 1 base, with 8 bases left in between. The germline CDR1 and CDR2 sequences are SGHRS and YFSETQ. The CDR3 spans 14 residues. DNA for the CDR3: TGCGCCAGCAGCTCTTTCGGGTCCTACAATGAGCAGTTCTTC. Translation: CASSSFGSYNEQFF.

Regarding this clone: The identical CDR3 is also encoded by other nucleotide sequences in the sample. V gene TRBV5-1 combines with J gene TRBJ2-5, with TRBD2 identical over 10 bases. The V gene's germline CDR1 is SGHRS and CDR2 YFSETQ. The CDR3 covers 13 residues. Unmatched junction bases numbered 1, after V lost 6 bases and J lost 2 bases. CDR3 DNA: TGCGCCAGCAATAGCGGGGGGCAAGAGACCCAGTACTTC. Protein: CASNSGGQETQYF.

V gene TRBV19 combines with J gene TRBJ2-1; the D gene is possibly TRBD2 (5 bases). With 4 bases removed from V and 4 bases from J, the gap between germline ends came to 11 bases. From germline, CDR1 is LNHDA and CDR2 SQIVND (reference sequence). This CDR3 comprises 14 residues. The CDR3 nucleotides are TGTGCCAGTAGTACCCCCCCGGGGTACAATGAGCAGTTCTTC. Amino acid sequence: CASSTPPGYNEQFF.

In DNA, the CDR3 is TGTGCCAGCAGCCCGACAAGCGGGGGGATTTCGTTCTTC. Translation: CASSPTSGGISFF. The V call is TRBV11-2, the J call TRBJ2-1; 9 positions match TRBD2. The germline V gene has CDR1 SGHAT and CDR2 FQNNGV. CDR3 size: 13 residues. Germline trimming cut 5 bases from V and 15 bases from J; bases unmatched to any gene: 11.

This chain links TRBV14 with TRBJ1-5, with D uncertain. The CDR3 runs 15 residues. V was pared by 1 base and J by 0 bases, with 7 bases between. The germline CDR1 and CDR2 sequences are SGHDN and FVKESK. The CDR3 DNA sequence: TGTGCCAGCAGCCAAGTGCACAGTAGCAATCAGCCCCAGCATTTT. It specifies CASSQVHSSNQPQHF.

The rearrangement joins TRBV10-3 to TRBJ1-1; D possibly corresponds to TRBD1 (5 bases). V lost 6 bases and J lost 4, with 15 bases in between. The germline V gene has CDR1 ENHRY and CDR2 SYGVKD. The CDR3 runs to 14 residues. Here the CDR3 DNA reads TGTGCCATCAGAGTCCTCAAAGGGGCCACTGAAGCTTTCTTT. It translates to CAIRVLKGATEAFF.

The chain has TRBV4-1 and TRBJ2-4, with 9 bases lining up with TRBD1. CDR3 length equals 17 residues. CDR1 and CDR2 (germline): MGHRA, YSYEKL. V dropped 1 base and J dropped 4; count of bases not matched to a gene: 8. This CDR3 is CASSQGPGQGRKNIQYF. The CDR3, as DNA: TGCGCCAGCAGCCAAGGTCCGGGACAGGGACGGAAAAACATTCAGTACTTC.

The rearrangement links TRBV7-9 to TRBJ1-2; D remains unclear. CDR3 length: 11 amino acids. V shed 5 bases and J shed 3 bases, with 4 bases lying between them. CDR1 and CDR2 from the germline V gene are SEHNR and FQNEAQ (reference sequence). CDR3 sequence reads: CASSQYYGYTF. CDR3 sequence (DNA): TGTGCCAGCAGCCAATACTATGGCTACACCTTC.

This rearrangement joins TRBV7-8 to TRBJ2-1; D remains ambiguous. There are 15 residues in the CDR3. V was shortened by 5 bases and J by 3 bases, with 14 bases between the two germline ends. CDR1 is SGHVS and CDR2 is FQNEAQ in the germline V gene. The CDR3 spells CASSPPSVSYNEQFF. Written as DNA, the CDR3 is TGTGCCAGCAGCCCCCCATCGGTAAGCTACAATGAGCAGTTCTTC. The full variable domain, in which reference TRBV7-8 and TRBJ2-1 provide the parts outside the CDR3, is GAGVSQSPRYKVAKRGQDVALRCDPISGHVSLFWYQQALGQGPEFLTYFQNEAQLDKSGLPSDRFFAERPEGSVSTLKIQRTQQEDSAVYLCASSPPSVSYNEQFFGPGTRLTVL.

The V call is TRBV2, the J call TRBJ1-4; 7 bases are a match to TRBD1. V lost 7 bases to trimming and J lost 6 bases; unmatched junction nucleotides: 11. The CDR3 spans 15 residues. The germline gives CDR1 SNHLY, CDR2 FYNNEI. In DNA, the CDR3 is TGTGCCAGCAAAATGACAGGGCCTGTGGATGAAAAACTGTTTTTT. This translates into CASKMTGPVDEKLFF.

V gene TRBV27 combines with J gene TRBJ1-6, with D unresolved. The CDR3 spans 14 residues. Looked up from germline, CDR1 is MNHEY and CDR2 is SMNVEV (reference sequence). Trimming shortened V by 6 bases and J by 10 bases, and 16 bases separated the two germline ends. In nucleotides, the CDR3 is TGTGCCAGCAGCCCGGGTGGAGGGATGTCACCCCTCCACTTT. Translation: CASSPGGGMSPLHF.

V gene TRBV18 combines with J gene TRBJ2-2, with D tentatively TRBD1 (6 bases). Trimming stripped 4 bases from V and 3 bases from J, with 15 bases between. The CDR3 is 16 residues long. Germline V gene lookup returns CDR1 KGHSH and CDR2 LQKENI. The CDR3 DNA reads TGTGCCAGCTCACGAAACAGGGCCGGGGACACCGGGGAGCTGTTTTTT. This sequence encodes CASSRNRAGDTGELFF. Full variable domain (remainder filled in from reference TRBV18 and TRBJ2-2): NAGVMQNPRHLVRRRGQEARLRCSPMKGHSHVYWYRQLPEEGLKFMVYLQKENIIDESGMPKERFSAEFPKEGPSILRIQQVVRGDSAAYFCASSRNRAGDTGELFFGEGSRLTVL.

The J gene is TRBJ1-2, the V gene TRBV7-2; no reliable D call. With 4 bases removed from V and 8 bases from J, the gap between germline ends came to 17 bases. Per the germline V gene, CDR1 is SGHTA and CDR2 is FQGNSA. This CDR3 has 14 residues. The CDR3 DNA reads TGTGCCAGCAGCTCCCCCGCCGGGGAAAGAGGCTACACCTTC. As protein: CASSSPAGERGYTF.

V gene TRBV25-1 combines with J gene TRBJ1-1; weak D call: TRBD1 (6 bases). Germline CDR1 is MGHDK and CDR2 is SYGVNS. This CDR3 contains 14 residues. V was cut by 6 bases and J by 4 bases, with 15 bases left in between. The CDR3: CASRWTDRGTEAFF. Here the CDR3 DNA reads TGTGCCAGCAGGTGGACAGACCGGGGCACTGAAGCTTTCTTT.